Each of the 15 T cell receptor beta chains below was sequenced from the same sample in a study of early T cells in non-severe SARS-CoV-2 infection. TCRdb processed the 5' RACE reads anew with MiXCR; each CDR3 protein has one entry. The sample carries over 7,500 distinct CDR3 sequences, about 5% recorded once. Sequenced sample: whole blood. The source of these receptors is an adult who was a healthcare worker with PCR-confirmed SARS-CoV-2 infection or an uninfected control (not recorded which).

This clonotype is deemed medium-sized. The genes are TRBV5-1 and TRBJ2-3; 10 bases agree with TRBD2. CDR3 length equals 18 residues. Germline CDR1 is SGHRS and CDR2 is YFSETQ. Germline trimming cut 4 bases from V and 2 bases from J; bases unmatched to any gene: 13. CDR3 protein: CASSPGLAAITYTDTQYF. The CDR3 coding sequence is TGCGCCAGCAGCCCCGGACTAGCGGCAATAACCTACACAGATACGCAGTATTTT.

This rearrangement joins TRBV7-2 to TRBJ1-3; D perhaps matches TRBD1 (5 bases). Germline CDR1 is SGHTA and CDR2 is FQGNSA. The CDR3 spans 17 residues. V was pared by 5 bases and J by 0 bases, with 17 bases between. In DNA form, the CDR3 reads TGTGCCAGCAGCCGGAGCGGCGGGGCAAGCTCTGGAAACACCATATATTTT. Residues: CASSRSGGASSGNTIYF. The whole variable domain, filled in from reference TRBV7-2 and TRBJ1-3, reads GAGVSQSPSNKVTEKGKDVELRCDPISGHTALYWYRQSLGQGLEFLIYFQGNSAPDKSGLPSDRFSAERTGGSVSTLTIQRTQQEDSAVYLCASSRSGGASSGNTIYFGEGSWLTVV.

This clonotype was detected many times. V and J are TRBV2 and TRBJ2-1; D remains unclear. Germline values: CDR1 SNHLY, CDR2 FYNNEI. V was pared by 7 bases and J by 8 bases, with 3 bases between. The length of the CDR3 is 9 residues. The CDR3 coding sequence is TGTGCCAGCATAGATGAGCAGTTCTTC. Its translation is CASIDEQFF.

Relative to its sample, this clonotype is medium-sized. The V gene is TRBV19, the J gene TRBJ1-1, with D possibly matching TRBD1 (5 bases). Between the trimmed V and J ends, which lost 3 bases and 5 bases, there was a span of 10 bases. Per germline, CDR1 LNHDA and CDR2 SQIVND (reference sequence). The CDR3 is made up of 13 amino acids. CDR3 nucleotides: TGTGCCAGTAGTATGTTGGGGACTACTGAAGCTTTCTTT. It yields the protein CASSMLGTTEAFF. Combining the CDR3 with reference TRBV19 and TRBJ1-1 gives the whole variable domain DGGITQSPKYLFRKEGQNVTLSCEQNLNHDAMYWYRQDPGQGLRLIYYSQIVNDFQKGDIAEGYSVSREKKESFPLTVTSAQKNPTAFYLCASSMLGTTEAFFGQGTRLTVV.

Within the sample, this clonotype is medium-sized. The genes are TRBV7-9 and TRBJ2-5; the D is unclear. V was cut by 1 base and J by 5 bases, with 11 bases left in between. Germline values: CDR1 SEHNR, CDR2 FQNEAQ (reference sequence). CDR3 size: 14 residues. This CDR3 reads CASSLGPQQETQYF. CDR3 coding DNA: TGTGCCAGCAGCTTAGGCCCACAGCAGGAGACCCAGTACTTC.

This clonotype was counted many times. The chain links TRBV6-1 to TRBJ2-7; a weak D match, TRBD1 (5 bases). CDR1 and CDR2 (germline): MNHNS, SASEGT. The length of the CDR3 is 12 residues. The V and J ends lost 6 bases and 7 bases respectively, with 13 bases between them. The CDR3 loop is CASRAGPREQYV. The CDR3 nucleotides read TGTGCCAGCAGGGCAGGGCCCAGGGAGCAGTACGTC.

This clonotype rates as medium-sized. This chain connects TRBV25-1 to TRBJ2-1; 14 bases map to TRBD2. After removal of 4 bases from V and 9 bases from J, the junction contained 5 bases not matched to a gene. The CDR3 is 15 amino acids. Per the germline V gene, CDR1 is MGHDK and CDR2 is SYGVNS. The CDR3 region has the DNA TGTGCCAGCAGTGTGCGACTAGCGGGAGGGGGTGAGCAGTTCTTC. Translating it yields CASSVRLAGGGEQFF. Together with reference TRBV25-1 and TRBJ2-1, the CDR3 gives the full variable domain: EADIYQTPRYLVIGTGKKITLECSQTMGHDKMYWYQQDPGMELHLIHYSYGVNSTEKGDLSSESTVSRIRTEHFPLTLESARPSHTSQYLCASSVRLAGGGEQFFGPGTRLTVL.

The chain joins TRBV7-2 to TRBJ2-5, with TRBD1 as a possible D gene (5 bases). Per germline, CDR1 SGHTA and CDR2 FQGNSA. V was shortened by 5 bases and J by 2 bases, with 12 bases between the two germline ends. The CDR3 contains 14 residues. The CDR3 spells CASSHGRDQETQYF. In nucleotides, the CDR3 is TGTGCCAGCAGCCATGGCAGGGATCAAGAGACCCAGTACTTC.

In its sample, this clonotype ranks as medium-sized. The chain combines TRBV6-5 with TRBJ2-3; tentative D call: TRBD2 (6 bases). This CDR3 is 17 amino acids long. Germline V lookup: CDR1 MNHEY, CDR2 SVGAGI. Trimming stripped 2 bases from V and 0 bases from J, with 15 bases between. DNA for the CDR3: TGTGCCAGCAGTTACGGAGGGGTCATCCACAGCACAGATACGCAGTATTTT. It specifies CASSYGGVIHSTDTQYF.

This clonotype is medium-sized within its sample. The chain uses TRBV6-4 and TRBJ1-1; D call uncertain. V was cut by 0 bases and J by 2 bases, with 4 bases left in between. In germline, CDR1 is MRHNA, CDR2 SNTAGT. This CDR3 contains 13 residues. The CDR3 DNA reads as TGTGCCAGCAGTGACTCGAGCAACACTGAAGCTTTCTTT. This encodes CASSDSSNTEAFF.

This clonotype showed up many times. This chain links TRBV2 with TRBJ2-7; D not resolved. With 8 bases removed from V and 3 bases from J, the gap between germline ends came to 17 bases. This CDR3 comprises 14 residues. CDR1 and CDR2 (germline): SNHLY, FYNNEI. The chain's CDR3 is CASLRNLRIYEQYV. CDR3 sequence (DNA): TGTGCCAGCCTCCGCAACCTAAGAATCTACGAGCAGTACGTC.

In its sample, this clonotype ranks as medium-sized. CDR3 DNA sequence: TGTGCCAGCAGCCCCGTGGCGGGATTGAGTGAGTCGGACCAAGAGACCCAGTACTTC. It is translated as CASSPVAGLSESDQETQYF. This chain uses TRBV13 with TRBJ2-5; TRBD2 is a possible D gene (6 bases). Germline loops: CDR1 PRHDT, CDR2 FYEKMQ (reference sequence). V was shortened by 5 bases and J by 0 bases, with 25 bases between the two germline ends. The CDR3 loop spans 19 amino acids.

There are many counts of this clonotype. The chain joins TRBV4-3 to TRBJ2-5, with D unclear. Germline CDR1 is LGHNA and CDR2 is YSLEER. The V end was cut by 0 bases, the J end by 8 bases, with 13 bases between. This CDR3 contains 14 residues. The CDR3 here is CASSQDRAAPTQYF. The CDR3 DNA sequence: TGCGCCAGCAGCCAAGATCGGGCAGCACCCACCCAGTACTTC.

The rearrangement links TRBV2 to TRBJ2-2; D could derive from TRBD1 or TRBD2 (7 bases each). The V end was cut by 7 bases, the J end by 1 base, with 13 bases between. The CDR3 covers 15 residues. Germline assignment: CDR1 SNHLY and CDR2 FYNNEI. The CDR3 region has the DNA TGTGCCAGCAAGAGCGGGACAGAGAACACCGGGGAGCTGTTTTTT. The encoded protein is CASKSGTENTGELFF.

This clonotype was counted at least ten times. This chain connects TRBV9 to TRBJ2-2; 11 bases agree with TRBD2. The CDR3 covers 17 residues. After removal of 0 bases from V and 7 bases from J, the junction contained 8 bases not matched to a gene. CDR1 and CDR2 from the germline V gene are SGDLS and YYNGEE. For the CDR3, the DNA is TGTGCCAGCAGCGTAGGAGGTAGCGGGAGGGCCGGCGGGGAGCTGTTTTTT. Translation gives CASSVGGSGRAGGELFF.